This TCR beta chain was documented in a study of OX40 agonist ivuxolimab in advanced cancers. Whole-study context: The study treated patients with ivuxolimab, an agonistic anti-OX40 (CD134) antibody. Study-level points and caveats: It was also the case that some nonresponders had low normalized T-cell clonal expansion. Not determined was the antigen specificity of the expanded peripheral T cells.

As for this clone: Its antigen remains unknown.

Deletions cut 2 bases from V and 5 bases from J, with 3 bases between. CDR1 and CDR2 (germline): KGHSH, LQKENI. This CDR3 has 11 residues. The repertoire was sequenced with immunoSEQ multiplex PCR; TCRdb's copy has only in-frame clones and lacks some. The data contain tens of thousands of clones, about four fifths of them singletons. The chain recombines TRBV18 with TRBJ2-5; D is undetermined. The source of this sequence is an adult with an advanced solid tumor such as melanoma, head and neck, liver or kidney cancer. This sample comprised CD4+ or CD8+ T cells sorted from blood, obtained in a trial of the OX40 agonist ivuxolimab. The CDR3 is CASSPDETQYF. CDR3 nucleotide sequence: TGTGCCAGCTCACCAGACGAGACCCAGTACTTC.